This TCR beta chain was captured in a study of control samples from healthy donors and cancer patients. Method: immunoSEQ multiplex PCR; TCRdb's copy keeps in-frame clones and lacks some. The data show about 92,000 clones, with roughly 78% seen just once and about 9.8% held by the top ten. The receptor was isolated from a woman in her sixties or seventies in good health. The sequencing sample was made of blood.

CDR3 bases: TGTGCCAGCAGCTTAACGTGGAACACTGAAGCTTTCTTT. Translated, it gives CASSLTWNTEAFF. The rearrangement joins TRBV7-6 to TRBJ1-1; unclear D gene. The germline V gene has CDR1 SGHVS and CDR2 FNYEAQ. Trimming cost V 2 bases and J 1 base, with 5 bases left between them. The CDR3 has 13 residues.